This TCR beta chain was recorded in a study of shared clonotypes between healthy human individuals. Study results and limitations: When naive CD4 clonotypes were compared across a few donors, about 5% were shared.

Libraries were prepared by immunoSEQ multiplex PCR; TCRdb keeps only in-frame clonotypes and omits some of them. Seen here are 2 million to 2.5 million clones, 90% to 95% observed once, and the top ten hold 0.3% to 0.4%. Note on this clone: Its matching antigen is unknown.

The sequence was obtained from a man aged 18 to 29 in good health. Some clones in this sample may be carry-over from other donors' samples. Sequenced: naive CD4+ T cells from PBMCs. Indicated subset: CD45RA+ positively selected.

The CDR3 DNA reads TGTGCCAGCAGCGTATTTTGGGGGCAAGAGACCCAGTACTTC. Translating it yields CASSVFWGQETQYF. V usage is TRBV9 and J usage is TRBJ2-5; tentatively, D is TRBD1 or TRBD2 (5 bases each). Trimming cost V 1 base and J 2 bases, with 9 bases left between them. The CDR3 covers 14 residues. CDR1 and CDR2 from the germline V gene are SGDLS and YYNGEE.